Listed here are 10 T cell receptor beta chains from one sample, sequenced in a study of T-cell reconstitution after alpha-beta-depleted transplantation in children. During its preparation, the TCRbeta library received unique molecular identifiers. Each CDR3 protein is one row after TCRdb ran MiXCR on the PCR reads. The data hold approximately 390,000 distinct CDR3 sequences, with roughly 10% observed a single time. Material: PBMCs from the stem cell graft donor, obtained from the stem cell graft. The source is a human donor who donated a stem cell graft to a child with acute myeloid leukemia.

This clonotype was counted at least ten times. The chain has TRBV6-1 and TRBJ2-1, with 9 positions matching TRBD1. CDR3 length: 13 residues. Germline loops: CDR1 MNHNS, CDR2 SASEGT. The trim removed 6 bases at V and 10 bases at J, leaving 7 bases unmatched. The DNA of the CDR3 is TGTGCCAGCAGGCTAACAGGGGGCAGGGAGCAGTTCTTC. It encodes CASRLTGGREQFF.

This clonotype appeared a few times. The rearrangement joins TRBV20-1 to TRBJ2-1; weak D call: TRBD2 (5 bases). The V and J ends lost 1 base and 10 bases respectively, with 11 bases between them. Germline V CDR1 and CDR2: DFQATT, SNEGSKA (reference sequence). The CDR3 covers 12 residues. CDR3 nucleotide sequence: TGCAGTGCTAGAGGGGAGAGAAGGGAGCAGTTCTTC. Encoded protein: CSARGERREQFF.

There are a few counts of this clonotype. J is TRBJ2-4 and V is TRBV24-1; TRBD1 aligns across 8 bases. Germline V CDR1 and CDR2: KGHDR, SFDVKD. The CDR3 extends over 17 amino acids. V was clipped by 3 bases and J by 1 base; unmatched bases: 7. The CDR3 coding sequence is TGTGCCACCAGTGATAATATTTGGACAGGGGCCAAAAACATTCAGTACTTC. It yields the protein CATSDNIWTGAKNIQYF.

V is TRBV9 and J is TRBJ2-2; 9 bases match TRBD1. Trimming at V came to 0 bases and at J to 16 bases, leaving 7 bases not matched to a gene. The CDR3 loop spans 13 amino acids. Germline assignment: CDR1 SGDLS and CDR2 YYNGEE. The CDR3 bases are TGTGCCAGCAGCGTAGGCAGCTCGGGACAGGGGTTTTTT. Translating gives CASSVGSSGQGFF.

This clonotype was seen a handful of times. This chain links TRBV4-2 with TRBJ2-1; 10 bases align to TRBD2. This CDR3 is built from 16 residues. From germline, CDR1 is LGHNA and CDR2 YNFKEQ. The trim removed 1 base at V and 8 bases at J, leaving 8 bases unmatched. The chain's CDR3 is CASSQVPPSGGYEQFF. The CDR3 DNA reads as TGTGCCAGCAGCCAAGTCCCCCCTAGCGGGGGATATGAGCAGTTCTTC.

The genes are TRBV5-1 and TRBJ1-1, with a possible D match to TRBD1 (5 bases). The length of the CDR3 is 15 residues. V was pared by 4 bases and J by 2 bases, with 15 bases between. The germline gives CDR1 SGHRS, CDR2 YFSETQ. This chain's CDR3 is CASSEGDGSNTEAFF. CDR3 nucleotides: TGCGCCAGCAGCGAAGGGGACGGATCAAACACTGAAGCTTTCTTT.

V usage is TRBV5-5 and J usage is TRBJ2-2, with D tentatively TRBD2 (6 bases). CDR3 length: 16 residues. The V end lost 4 bases, the J end lost 2 bases, and 15 bases lay between the germline ends. Germline CDR1 reads SGHKS; CDR2 reads YYEKEE (reference sequence). CDR3 DNA sequence: TGTGCCAGCAGCCCAATGGGGGGTTACAACACCGGGGAGCTGTTTTTT. It is translated as CASSPMGGYNTGELFF.

This clonotype was seen at least ten times. The CDR3 spells CASSSSLAGWGSSYNEQFF. For the CDR3, the DNA is TGCGCCAGCAGCTCGTCGCTAGCGGGGTGGGGTAGCTCCTACAATGAGCAGTTCTTC. The gene calls are TRBV5-1 and TRBJ2-1, with 9 bases that match TRBD2. Germline V gives CDR1 SGHRS, CDR2 YFSETQ. CDR3 length: 19 amino acids. V lost 3 bases to trimming and J lost 0 bases; unmatched junction nucleotides: 13.

In this sample, this clonotype turned up a few times. This sequence joins TRBV5-6 and TRBJ2-1; D might be TRBD1 (6 bases). This CDR3 contains 16 residues. The V end lost 4 bases, the J end lost 3 bases, and 17 bases lay between the germline ends. Looked up from germline, CDR1 is SGHDT and CDR2 is YYEEEE. In nucleotides, the CDR3 is TGTGCCAGCAGCACGACGCGGACAGAGTACTACAATGAGCAGTTCTTC. Amino acids: CASSTTRTEYYNEQFF.

There are many counts of this clonotype. The chain combines TRBV5-6 with TRBJ2-3; D is perhaps TRBD2 (6 bases). Germline V lookup: CDR1 SGHDT, CDR2 YYEEEE. The CDR3 loop spans 14 amino acids. The ends were cut back, 2 bases at V and 7 bases at J, with 14 bases in the middle. The DNA for the CDR3 is TGTGCCAGCAGCTTTGCCGGAGGGTTTAATACGCAGTATTTT. Its translation: CASSFAGGFNTQYF.